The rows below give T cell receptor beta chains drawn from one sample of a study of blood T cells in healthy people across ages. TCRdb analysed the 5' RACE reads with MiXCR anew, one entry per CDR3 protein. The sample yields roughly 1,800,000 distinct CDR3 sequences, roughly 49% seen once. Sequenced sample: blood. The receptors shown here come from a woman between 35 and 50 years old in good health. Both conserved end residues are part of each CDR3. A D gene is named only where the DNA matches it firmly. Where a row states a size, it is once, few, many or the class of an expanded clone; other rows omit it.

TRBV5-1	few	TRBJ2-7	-	CASSLDWGSSYEQYF	TGCGCCAGCAGCTTAGATTGGGGGAGCTCCTACGAGCAGTACTTC
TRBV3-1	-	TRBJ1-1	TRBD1	CASRTPDSGTGDTEAFF	TGTGCCAGCAGAACACCCGACTCCGGGACAGGGGACACTGAAGCTTTCTTT
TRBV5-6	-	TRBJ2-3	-	CASSFSVEDTQYF	TGTGCCAGCAGCTTCAGCGTTGAGGATACGCAGTATTTT
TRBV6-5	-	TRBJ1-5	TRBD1	CASRGQGGGNQPQHF	TGTGCCAGCAGGGGACAGGGAGGGGGCAATCAGCCCCAGCATTTT
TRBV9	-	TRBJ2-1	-	CASSVGGGFEQFF	TGTGCCAGCAGCGTAGGTGGAGGATTTGAGCAGTTCTTC
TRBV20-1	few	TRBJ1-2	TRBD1	CSASGQGGLAYGYTF	TGCAGTGCCAGCGGACAGGGCGGTTTGGCCTATGGCTACACCTTC
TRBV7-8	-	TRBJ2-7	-	CASSQSDGSTYEQYF	TGTGCCAGCAGTCAATCCGACGGTTCGACCTACGAGCAGTACTTC
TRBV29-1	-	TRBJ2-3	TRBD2	CSVGPAGGRDTQYF	TGCAGCGTTGGACCAGCGGGGGGTCGAGATACGCAGTATTTT
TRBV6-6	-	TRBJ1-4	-	CASTHRATNEKLFF	TGTGCCAGCACTCACAGGGCCACTAATGAAAAACTGTTTTTT
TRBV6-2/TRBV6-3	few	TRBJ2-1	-	CASIIGGGVYNEQFF	TGTGCCAGCATTATAGGGGGAGGGGTCTACAATGAGCAGTTCTTC
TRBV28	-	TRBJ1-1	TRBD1	CASRGVGGNTEAFF	TGTGCCAGCAGGGGGGTAGGGGGCAACACTGAAGCTTTCTTT
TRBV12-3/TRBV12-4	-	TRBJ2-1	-	CASSFLNGQFF	TGTGCCAGCAGTTTTCTCAATGGGCAGTTCTTC
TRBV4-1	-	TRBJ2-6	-	CASSPRLIGAGANVLTF	TGCGCCAGCAGCCCCCGGCTGATAGGGGCCGGGGCCAACGTCCTGACTTTC
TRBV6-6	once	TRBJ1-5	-	CASSYSMAQGGPQPQHF	TGTGCCAGCAGTTACTCGATGGCACAGGGTGGACCTCAGCCCCAGCATTTT
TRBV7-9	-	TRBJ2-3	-	CASSLEVLRPDTRYF	TGTGCCAGCAGCTTAGAAGTATTAAGACCAGATACGCGGTATTTT
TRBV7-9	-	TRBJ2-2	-	CASIGPSNTGELFF	TGTGCCAGCATAGGACCGTCGAACACCGGGGAGCTGTTTTTT
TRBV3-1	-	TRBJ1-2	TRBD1	CASSQAPGQGIRGYTF	TGTGCCAGCAGCCAAGCTCCGGGACAGGGTATCCGGGGCTACACCTTC
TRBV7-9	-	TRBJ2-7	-	CASSPAWTPHEQYF	TGTGCCAGCAGCCCCGCCTGGACCCCGCACGAGCAGTACTTC
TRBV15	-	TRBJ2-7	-	CATSRDLRTYEQYF	TGTGCCACCAGCAGAGATCTTCGTACTTACGAGCAGTACTTC
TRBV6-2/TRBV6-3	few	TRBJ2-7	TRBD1	CASSTNRGTYEQYF	TGTGCCAGCAGTACAAACAGGGGCACCTACGAGCAGTACTTC
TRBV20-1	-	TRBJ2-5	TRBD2	CSARDSGGAQETQYF	TGCAGTGCTAGAGATAGCGGGGGGGCCCAAGAGACCCAGTACTTC
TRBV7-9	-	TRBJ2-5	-	CASNHDSEDQYF	TGTGCCAGCAACCACGACAGTGAAGACCAGTACTTC
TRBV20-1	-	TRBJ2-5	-	CSASTPVDQETQYF	TGCAGTGCTTCCACCCCAGTCGACCAAGAGACCCAGTACTTC
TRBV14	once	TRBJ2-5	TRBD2	CASSQDVAGWETQYF	TGTGCCAGCAGCCAAGACGTAGCGGGTTGGGAGACCCAGTACTTC
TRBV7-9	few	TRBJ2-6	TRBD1	CASSLDRNSGANVLTF	TGTGCCAGCAGCTTGGACAGGAACTCTGGGGCCAACGTCCTGACTTTC
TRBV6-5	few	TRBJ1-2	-	CASRRSGGYTF	TGTGCCAGCAGAAGGTCGGGTGGCTACACCTTC
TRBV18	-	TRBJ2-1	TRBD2	CASSFGLAGADEQFF	TGTGCCAGCTCATTTGGACTAGCGGGGGCTGATGAGCAGTTCTTC
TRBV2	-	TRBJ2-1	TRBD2	CASSGLAGGLAEQFF	TGTGCCAGCAGTGGCCTAGCGGGGGGGTTGGCTGAGCAGTTCTTC
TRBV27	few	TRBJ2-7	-	CASWRGASNEQYF	TGTGCTAGTTGGAGGGGAGCCTCTAACGAGCAGTACTTC
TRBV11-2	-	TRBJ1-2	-	CASSRIARREGVDCGYTF	TGTGCCAGCAGCCGAATTGCGAGACGAGAGGGCGTGGACTGTGGCTACACCTTC
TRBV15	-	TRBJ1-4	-	CATSRAATGMELFF	TGTGCCACCAGCAGAGCAGCTACTGGTATGGAACTGTTTTTT
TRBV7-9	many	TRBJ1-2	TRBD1	CASSLGDRGSDGYTF	TGTGCCAGCAGCTTAGGGGACAGGGGGAGCGATGGCTACACCTTC
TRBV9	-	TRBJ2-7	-	CASSEGGGKGYEQYF	TGTGCCAGCAGCGAAGGGGGCGGGAAGGGGTACGAGCAGTACTTC
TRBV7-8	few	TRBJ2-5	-	CASSPKEGFQETQYF	TGTGCCAGCAGCCCCAAAGAGGGCTTCCAAGAGACCCAGTACTTC
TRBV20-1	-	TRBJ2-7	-	CSAAPDNSYEQYF	TGCAGTGCTGCCCCGGACAATTCCTACGAGCAGTACTTC
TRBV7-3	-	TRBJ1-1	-	CASSPLGDTDTEAFF	TGTGCCAGCAGCCCCCTGGGGGACACTGACACTGAAGCTTTCTTT
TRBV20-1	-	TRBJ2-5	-	CSARDLSLGETQYF	TGCAGTGCTAGAGATTTGTCCTTAGGGGAGACCCAGTACTTC
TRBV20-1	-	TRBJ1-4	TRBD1	CSATDRDGEKLFF	TGCAGTGCCACGGACAGGGACGGGGAAAAACTGTTTTTT
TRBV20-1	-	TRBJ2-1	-	CSARDLQGGLNEQFF	TGCAGTGCTAGAGATCTACAGGGAGGGCTCAATGAGCAGTTCTTC
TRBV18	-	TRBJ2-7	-	CASSTGSDEQYF	TGTGCCAGCTCAACCGGGTCCGACGAGCAGTACTTC